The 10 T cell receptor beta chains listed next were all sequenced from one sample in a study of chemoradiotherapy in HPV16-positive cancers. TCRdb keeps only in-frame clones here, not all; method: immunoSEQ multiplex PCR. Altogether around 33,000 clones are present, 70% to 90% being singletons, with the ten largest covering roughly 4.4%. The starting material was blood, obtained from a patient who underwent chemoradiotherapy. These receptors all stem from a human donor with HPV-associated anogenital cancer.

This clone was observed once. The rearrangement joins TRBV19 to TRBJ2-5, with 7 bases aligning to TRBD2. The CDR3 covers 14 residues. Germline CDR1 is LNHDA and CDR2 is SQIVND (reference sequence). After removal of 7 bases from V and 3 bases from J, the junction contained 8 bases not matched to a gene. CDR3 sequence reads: CASNMGGGKETQYF. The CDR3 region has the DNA TGTGCCAGTAATATGGGGGGGGGAAAAGAGACCCAGTACTTC.

CDR3 region: CASRQDRPNEKLFF. The CDR3 region has the DNA TGTGCCAGCAGACAGGACAGGCCAAATGAAAAACTGTTTTTT. The chain joins TRBV28 to TRBJ1-4; TRBD1 agrees at 7 bases. CDR3 size: 14 residues. V trimming: 6 bases; J trimming: 5 bases; junction bases outside the gene matches: 6. CDR1 and CDR2 (germline): MDHEN, SYDVKM.

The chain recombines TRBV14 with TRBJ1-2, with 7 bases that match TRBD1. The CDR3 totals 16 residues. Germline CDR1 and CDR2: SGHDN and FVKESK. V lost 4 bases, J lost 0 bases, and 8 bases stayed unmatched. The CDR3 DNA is TGTGCCAGCAGCCGCAGGGGGACGATCGCTAACTATGGCTACACCTTC. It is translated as CASSRRGTIANYGYTF.

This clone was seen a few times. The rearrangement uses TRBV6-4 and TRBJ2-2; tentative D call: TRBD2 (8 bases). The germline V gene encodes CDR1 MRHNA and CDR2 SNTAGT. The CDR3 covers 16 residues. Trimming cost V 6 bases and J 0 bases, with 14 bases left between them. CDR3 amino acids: CASSREGAPNTGELFF. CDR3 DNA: TGTGCCAGCAGCCGGGAGGGGGCTCCGAACACCGGGGAGCTGTTTTTT.

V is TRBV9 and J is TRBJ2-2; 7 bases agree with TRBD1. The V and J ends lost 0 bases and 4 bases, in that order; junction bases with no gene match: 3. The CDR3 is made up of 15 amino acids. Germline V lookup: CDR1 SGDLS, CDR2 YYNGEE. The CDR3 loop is CASSVGAGGTGELFF. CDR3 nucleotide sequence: TGTGCCAGCAGCGTAGGGGCAGGGGGCACCGGGGAGCTGTTTTTT.

The DNA for the CDR3 is TGTGCCAGCAGCAAAGCAAATAGCAATCAGCCCCAGCATTTT. Translating gives CASSKANSNQPQHF. This chain connects TRBV21-1 to TRBJ1-5. TRBV21-1 is an annotated pseudogene. The CDR3 extends over 14 amino acids.

For the CDR3, the DNA is TGCGCCAGCAGCTTTAACGGGAGAGGCCAGTTCTTC. This codes for CASSFNGRGQFF. The chain joins TRBV5-1 to TRBJ2-1; TRBD2 is a possible D gene (6 bases). From germline, CDR1 is SGHRS and CDR2 YFSETQ. V was trimmed by 2 bases and J by 13 bases, leaving 13 bases between them. This CDR3 comprises 12 residues.

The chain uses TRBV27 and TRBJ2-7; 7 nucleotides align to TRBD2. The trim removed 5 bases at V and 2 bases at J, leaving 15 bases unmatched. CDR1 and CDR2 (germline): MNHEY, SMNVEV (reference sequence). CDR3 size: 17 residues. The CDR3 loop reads CASSRALTSRDTYEQYF. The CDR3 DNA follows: TGTGCCAGCAGTCGCGCCCTGACTAGCAGGGATACCTACGAGCAGTACTTC.

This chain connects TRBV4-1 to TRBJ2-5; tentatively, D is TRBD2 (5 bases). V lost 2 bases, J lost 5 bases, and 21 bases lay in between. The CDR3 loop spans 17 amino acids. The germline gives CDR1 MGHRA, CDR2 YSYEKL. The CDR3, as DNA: TGCGCCAGCAGCCAATCCCTAATCGGGGAGTCACGGGAGACCCAGTACTTC. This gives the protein CASSQSLIGESRETQYF.

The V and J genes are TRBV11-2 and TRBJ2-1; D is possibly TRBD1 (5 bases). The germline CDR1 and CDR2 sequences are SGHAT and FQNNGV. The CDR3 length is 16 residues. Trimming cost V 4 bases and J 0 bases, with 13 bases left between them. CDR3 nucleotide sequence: TGTGCCAGCAGCTACGAAGGGGTCAGCTCCTACAATGAGCAGTTCTTC. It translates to CASSYEGVSSYNEQFF.